The rows below give T cell receptor beta chains drawn from one sample of a study of blood T cell repertoires in COVID-19. The protocol was immunoSEQ multiplex PCR, while the TCRdb copy is restricted to in-frame clones and leaves out a portion. The sample lists about 80,000 clones, 70% to 80% occurring once. Material: peripheral blood. The receptors here all came from a man between 65 and 85 years old with active or convalescent COVID-19. Each CDR3 is given with its conserved first and last residue. Each record gives: clone size, D gene, V gene, J gene, CDR3 DNA, CDR3 protein. D genes are given only for firm matches. Only part of the rows carry a size: once, few, many, or a class if the clone is expanded.

few	.	TRBV2	TRBJ1-6	TGTGCCAGCAGTGACAGGTATTCACCCCTCCACTTT	CASSDRYSPLHF
.	TRBD2	TRBV7-9	TRBJ2-1	TGTGCCAGCAGCTCCCCAGCGGGGGGGTACAATGAGCAGTTCTTC	CASSSPAGGYNEQFF
few	.	TRBV28	TRBJ2-5	TGTGCCAGCAGTTCGCCGACAAAAAGGGGGAGCGAGACCCAGTACTTC	CASSSPTKRGSETQYF
.	.	TRBV7-3	TRBJ2-2	TGTGCCAGCAGCTTGGGACTCGGTAACACCGGGGAGCTGTTTTTT	CASSLGLGNTGELFF
.	.	TRBV6-6	TRBJ1-2	TGTGCCAGCAGTTACACGGCTAACTATGGCTACACCTTC	CASSYTANYGYTF
.	.	TRBV3-1/TRBV3-2	TRBJ2-1	TGTGCCAGCAGCCGGGGGGAAAATGAGCAGTTCTTC	CASSRGENEQFF
.	TRBD1	TRBV5-6	TRBJ1-6	TGTGCCAGCAGCTTGGGACAGGGAATTTCGTCACCCCTCCACTTT	CASSLGQGISSPLHF
.	.	TRBV7-9	TRBJ2-7	TGTGCCAGCCGACAGGGAGGCGAGCAGTACTTC	CASRQGGEQYF
.	.	TRBV10-2	TRBJ2-5	TGCGCCAGCAGTGATTTTTGGGCGACACCAAGCCGGGAGACCCAGTACTTC	CASSDFWATPSRETQYF
.	.	TRBV7-2	TRBJ1-5	TGTGCCAGCAGTCTACTAAATACTTCACCCCAGCATTTT	CASSLLNTSPQHF
.	TRBD2	TRBV9	TRBJ2-3	TGTGCCAGCAGCGTAGTGGGGTGGTGGTCTAGCGGTACCACAGATACGCAGTATTTT	CASSVVGWWSSGTTDTQYF
.	.	TRBV2	TRBJ2-7	TGTGCCGGCAAGTCGGTAACCTACGAGCAGTACTTC	CAGKSVTYEQYF
.	.	TRBV4-1	TRBJ1-1	TGCGCCAGCAGCCAACCCACAGGGTATGCTGAAGCTTTCTTT	CASSQPTGYAEAFF
.	.	TRBV5-5	TRBJ2-7	TGTGCCAGCAGCTCCGAATACGGGATAACCTACGAGCAGTACTTC	CASSSEYGITYEQYF
.	TRBD2	TRBV19	TRBJ2-1	TGTGCCAGTAGTAGGTATGAAGCGGGGGGGCCCGAGCAGTTCTTC	CASSRYEAGGPEQFF
.	.	TRBV19	TRBJ2-3	TGTGCCAGTAGTATAGATTCCCAGGGAGGTACGCAGTATTTT	CASSIDSQGGTQYF
.	TRBD1	TRBV9	TRBJ1-2	TGTGCCTCTGATCGGGGGACAGGGGGCTATGGCTACACCTTC	CASDRGTGGYGYTF
few	.	TRBV5-4	TRBJ1-2	TGTGCCAGCAATACTGGGGCGAACTATGGCTACACCTTC	CASNTGANYGYTF
.	.	TRBV28	TRBJ1-2	TGTGCCAGCAGGGCAGGGGCCTATGGCTACACCTTC	CASRAGAYGYTF
few	.	TRBV18	TRBJ1-2	TGTGCCAGCTCACCAGCACAGAACTATGGCTACACCTTC	CASSPAQNYGYTF
once	TRBD1	TRBV3-1/TRBV3-2	TRBJ2-7	TGTGCCAGCTCCATCCAGGGGGCTCGTGAAGAGCAGTACTTC	CASSIQGAREEQYF
.	.	TRBV19	TRBJ1-6	TGTGCCAGTAGTATTGAGGGCAGGGGCTCACCCCTCCACTTT	CASSIEGRGSPLHF
.	.	TRBV25-1	TRBJ1-4	TGTGCCAGCAGTACTTTTACTGAAAAACTGTTTTTT	CASSTFTEKLFF
.	TRBD1	TRBV6-2/TRBV6-3	TRBJ1-6	TGTGCCAGCAGTTCCGGGACAGGACGGGGGTCCTATAATTCACCCCTCCACTTT	CASSSGTGRGSYNSPLHF
.	.	TRBV7-3	TRBJ2-3	TGTGCCAGCAGCTGGGACATAAGCACAGATACGCAGTATTTT	CASSWDISTDTQYF
.	.	TRBV6-6	TRBJ1-1	TGTGCCAGCAGTTACGCTCCCCAGGACAAGAACACTGAAGCTTTCTTT	CASSYAPQDKNTEAFF
.	.	TRBV10-1	TRBJ2-7	TGCGCCAGCAGTCCCCTCGAGCAGTACTTC	CASSPLEQYF
.	TRBD1	TRBV3-1/TRBV3-2	TRBJ1-1	TGTGCCAGCAGCCAAGGGACAGGGGTTGAAGCTTTCTTT	CASSQGTGVEAFF
.	TRBD1	TRBV30	TRBJ2-3	TGTGCCTGGAGTACTCAAGGGACAGGCTATAGCACAGATACGCAGTATTTT	CAWSTQGTGYSTDTQYF
many	.	TRBV18	TRBJ1-5	TGTGCCAGCTCACCAAAGCGGTCGAGGGCTCAGCCCCAGCATTTT	CASSPKRSRAQPQHF
.	.	TRBV3-1/TRBV3-2	TRBJ2-1	TGTGCCAGCAGCCAGGGGGGGCGATACAATGAGCAGTTCTTC	CASSQGGRYNEQFF
.	.	TRBV9	TRBJ1-2	TGTGCCAGCAGCTTATCCACAGTATCCTATGGCTACACCTTC	CASSLSTVSYGYTF
.	.	TRBV29-1	TRBJ1-2	TGCAGCGTTGAAGGGCCCCCAGGGGTTCGGTATGGCTACACCTTC	CSVEGPPGVRYGYTF
.	.	TRBV19	TRBJ2-2	TGTGCCAGTAGTTTGAGGGTTTCCACCGGGGAGCTGTTTTTT	CASSLRVSTGELFF
few	TRBD1	TRBV28	TRBJ1-3	TGTGCCAGCAGCCCGCCAGGGGGCGTCAACACCATATATTTT	CASSPPGGVNTIYF
.	.	TRBV29-1	TRBJ1-1	TGCAGCGTGGTAAGACAGGATGGTGAAGCTTTCTTT	CSVVRQDGEAFF
.	.	TRBV10-3	TRBJ2-1	TGTGCCACCGACTTGGGGGCCACGAATCTCAATGAGCAGTTCTTC	CATDLGATNLNEQFF